Listed below are T cell receptor beta chains from one sample, sequenced in a study of blood T cell repertoires in COVID-19. Generated by immunoSEQ multiplex PCR, the TCRdb table keeps only in-frame clones and is missing some. The table records under 300,000 clones, about 85% of them present only once. The sequenced material came from peripheral blood. The source of these receptors is a man aged 60-69 years who had recovered from COVID-19. Each CDR3 is given with its conserved first and last residue. The D gene is left open where the match is weak.

D | J | V | CDR3
- | TRBJ2-3 | TRBV9 | CASSPDQRDTQYF
- | TRBJ1-5 | TRBV25-1 | CASRSGEFSNQPQHF
- | TRBJ2-2 | TRBV12-3/TRBV12-4 | CASSPRTWLELFF
- | TRBJ1-4 | TRBV28 | CASSFSRGVSEKLFF
TRBD2 | TRBJ2-3 | TRBV6-1 | CASSAGTSGHPDSTDTQYF
- | TRBJ1-2 | TRBV5-1 | CASSLTGTTWGYTF
- | TRBJ1-3 | TRBV7-2 | CASSSRVSGNTIYF
- | TRBJ1-2 | TRBV16 | CASSQGAGSTLYGYTF
- | TRBJ1-6 | TRBV5-1 | CASSSQQGSSYNSPLHF
- | TRBJ2-3 | TRBV6-5 | CASRRADTQYF
TRBD2 | TRBJ2-7 | TRBV4-2 | CASSQGGGGAYEQYF
- | TRBJ1-5 | TRBV6-5 | CAIGKGDFDNQPQHF
- | TRBJ1-2 | TRBV9 | CASSVDVAFYGYTF
- | TRBJ1-6 | TRBV7-2 | CASSPIGGGRSYNSPLHF
- | TRBJ1-3 | TRBV18 | CASSPMTASRNTIYF
- | TRBJ1-5 | TRBV6-5 | CASRDSRNQPQHF
- | TRBJ1-2 | TRBV27 | CASSPTGPYGYTF
- | TRBJ1-1 | TRBV5-1 | CASSFAGSAEAFF
- | TRBJ1-6 | TRBV7-2 | CASSLDLTRVDSPLHF
TRBD2 | TRBJ2-3 | TRBV5-1 | CASSPQGLAGGLGTDTQYF
TRBD1 | TRBJ2-7 | TRBV28 | CASDTGTGLDEQYF
TRBD2 | TRBJ2-1 | TRBV30 | CAWRTSGRISSYNEQFF
- | TRBJ2-1 | TRBV10-3 | CAISGGPAGESSYNEQFF
- | TRBJ1-2 | TRBV7-8 | CASSLGEGGVGYTF
TRBD1 | TRBJ1-3 | TRBV7-9 | CASSNTGEQNTIYF
- | TRBJ2-7 | TRBV5-4 | CASSRKQGAGYEQYF
- | TRBJ1-5 | TRBV7-2 | CATKGDKVQPQHF
TRBD1 | TRBJ1-1 | TRBV6-5 | CASRVNRDRNTEAFF
TRBD2 | TRBJ2-5 | TRBV7-9 | CASSTTSGTQETQYF
- | TRBJ1-1 | TRBV3-1/TRBV3-2 | CASSHSGFVNTEAFF
TRBD2 | TRBJ2-5 | TRBV2 | CASSATSGGSEGTQYF
TRBD1 | TRBJ1-2 | TRBV19 | CASSPGQFYYGYTF
TRBD2 | TRBJ2-1 | TRBV25-1 | CASSDGLAYNEQFF
- | TRBJ1-4 | TRBV5-1 | CASSLGEASREKLFF
- | TRBJ2-7 | TRBV12-5 | CASGPSGREEFEQYF
TRBD1 | TRBJ1-6 | TRBV19 | CASSLDREGSPLHF
- | TRBJ1-2 | TRBV6-6 | CASDSGFHPYGYTF
- | TRBJ1-2 | TRBV24-1 | CATSEFRRRSNYGYTF
TRBD1 | TRBJ1-4 | TRBV6-1 | CASSEGDRVIEKLFF
TRBD1 | TRBJ1-4 | TRBV7-2 | CASSLQGQIGEKLFF
- | TRBJ2-7 | TRBV10-2 | CAVTEYLSYEQYF
- | TRBJ2-1 | TRBV28 | CASRARDTVYNEQFF
- | TRBJ2-3 | TRBV9 | CASSAQGRDTQYF
- | TRBJ1-5 | TRBV24-1 | CATSDPTGGFQPQHF